This note documents a single T cell receptor beta chain sequence. The antigen remains undetermined. The sample originates from a study of PD-L1 blockade in urothelial cancer. Whole-study context: Atezolizumab therapy began for patients around 2014, dosed at 1,200 mg intravenously every 3 weeks. The analyses of blood took place 3 weeks (second dose) and 6 weeks after treatment start. The study's findings and limits: When measured at 3 weeks, tumor-associated blood clones expanded more in durable-benefit patients.

Time point given: pretreatment peripheral blood. The protocol was immunoSEQ multiplex PCR, while the TCRdb copy is restricted to in-frame clones and leaves out a portion. Of more than 35,000 clones listed, 85% are singletons. The source of this sequence is a man older than 75 with urothelial cancer. Sequencing was performed on PBMCs, taken around atezolizumab (anti-PD-L1) treatment.

The CDR3 coding sequence is TGTGCCAGCAGTGGTCGGGGTCACTCTGAAGCTTTCTTT. Encoded protein: CASSGRGHSEAFF. The chain combines TRBV2 with TRBJ1-1; D is unclear. This CDR3 is built from 13 residues. Trimming took off 4 bases at V and 6 bases at J, with 12 bases between the two ends. CDR1 and CDR2 from the germline V gene are SNHLY and FYNNEI. The full variable domain, rest sourced from reference TRBV2 and TRBJ1-1, is EPEVTQTPSHQVTQMGQEVILRCVPISNHLYFYWYRQILGQKVEFLVSFYNNEISEKSEIFDDQFSVERPDGSNFTLKIRSTKLEDSAMYFCASSGRGHSEAFFGQGTRLTVV.